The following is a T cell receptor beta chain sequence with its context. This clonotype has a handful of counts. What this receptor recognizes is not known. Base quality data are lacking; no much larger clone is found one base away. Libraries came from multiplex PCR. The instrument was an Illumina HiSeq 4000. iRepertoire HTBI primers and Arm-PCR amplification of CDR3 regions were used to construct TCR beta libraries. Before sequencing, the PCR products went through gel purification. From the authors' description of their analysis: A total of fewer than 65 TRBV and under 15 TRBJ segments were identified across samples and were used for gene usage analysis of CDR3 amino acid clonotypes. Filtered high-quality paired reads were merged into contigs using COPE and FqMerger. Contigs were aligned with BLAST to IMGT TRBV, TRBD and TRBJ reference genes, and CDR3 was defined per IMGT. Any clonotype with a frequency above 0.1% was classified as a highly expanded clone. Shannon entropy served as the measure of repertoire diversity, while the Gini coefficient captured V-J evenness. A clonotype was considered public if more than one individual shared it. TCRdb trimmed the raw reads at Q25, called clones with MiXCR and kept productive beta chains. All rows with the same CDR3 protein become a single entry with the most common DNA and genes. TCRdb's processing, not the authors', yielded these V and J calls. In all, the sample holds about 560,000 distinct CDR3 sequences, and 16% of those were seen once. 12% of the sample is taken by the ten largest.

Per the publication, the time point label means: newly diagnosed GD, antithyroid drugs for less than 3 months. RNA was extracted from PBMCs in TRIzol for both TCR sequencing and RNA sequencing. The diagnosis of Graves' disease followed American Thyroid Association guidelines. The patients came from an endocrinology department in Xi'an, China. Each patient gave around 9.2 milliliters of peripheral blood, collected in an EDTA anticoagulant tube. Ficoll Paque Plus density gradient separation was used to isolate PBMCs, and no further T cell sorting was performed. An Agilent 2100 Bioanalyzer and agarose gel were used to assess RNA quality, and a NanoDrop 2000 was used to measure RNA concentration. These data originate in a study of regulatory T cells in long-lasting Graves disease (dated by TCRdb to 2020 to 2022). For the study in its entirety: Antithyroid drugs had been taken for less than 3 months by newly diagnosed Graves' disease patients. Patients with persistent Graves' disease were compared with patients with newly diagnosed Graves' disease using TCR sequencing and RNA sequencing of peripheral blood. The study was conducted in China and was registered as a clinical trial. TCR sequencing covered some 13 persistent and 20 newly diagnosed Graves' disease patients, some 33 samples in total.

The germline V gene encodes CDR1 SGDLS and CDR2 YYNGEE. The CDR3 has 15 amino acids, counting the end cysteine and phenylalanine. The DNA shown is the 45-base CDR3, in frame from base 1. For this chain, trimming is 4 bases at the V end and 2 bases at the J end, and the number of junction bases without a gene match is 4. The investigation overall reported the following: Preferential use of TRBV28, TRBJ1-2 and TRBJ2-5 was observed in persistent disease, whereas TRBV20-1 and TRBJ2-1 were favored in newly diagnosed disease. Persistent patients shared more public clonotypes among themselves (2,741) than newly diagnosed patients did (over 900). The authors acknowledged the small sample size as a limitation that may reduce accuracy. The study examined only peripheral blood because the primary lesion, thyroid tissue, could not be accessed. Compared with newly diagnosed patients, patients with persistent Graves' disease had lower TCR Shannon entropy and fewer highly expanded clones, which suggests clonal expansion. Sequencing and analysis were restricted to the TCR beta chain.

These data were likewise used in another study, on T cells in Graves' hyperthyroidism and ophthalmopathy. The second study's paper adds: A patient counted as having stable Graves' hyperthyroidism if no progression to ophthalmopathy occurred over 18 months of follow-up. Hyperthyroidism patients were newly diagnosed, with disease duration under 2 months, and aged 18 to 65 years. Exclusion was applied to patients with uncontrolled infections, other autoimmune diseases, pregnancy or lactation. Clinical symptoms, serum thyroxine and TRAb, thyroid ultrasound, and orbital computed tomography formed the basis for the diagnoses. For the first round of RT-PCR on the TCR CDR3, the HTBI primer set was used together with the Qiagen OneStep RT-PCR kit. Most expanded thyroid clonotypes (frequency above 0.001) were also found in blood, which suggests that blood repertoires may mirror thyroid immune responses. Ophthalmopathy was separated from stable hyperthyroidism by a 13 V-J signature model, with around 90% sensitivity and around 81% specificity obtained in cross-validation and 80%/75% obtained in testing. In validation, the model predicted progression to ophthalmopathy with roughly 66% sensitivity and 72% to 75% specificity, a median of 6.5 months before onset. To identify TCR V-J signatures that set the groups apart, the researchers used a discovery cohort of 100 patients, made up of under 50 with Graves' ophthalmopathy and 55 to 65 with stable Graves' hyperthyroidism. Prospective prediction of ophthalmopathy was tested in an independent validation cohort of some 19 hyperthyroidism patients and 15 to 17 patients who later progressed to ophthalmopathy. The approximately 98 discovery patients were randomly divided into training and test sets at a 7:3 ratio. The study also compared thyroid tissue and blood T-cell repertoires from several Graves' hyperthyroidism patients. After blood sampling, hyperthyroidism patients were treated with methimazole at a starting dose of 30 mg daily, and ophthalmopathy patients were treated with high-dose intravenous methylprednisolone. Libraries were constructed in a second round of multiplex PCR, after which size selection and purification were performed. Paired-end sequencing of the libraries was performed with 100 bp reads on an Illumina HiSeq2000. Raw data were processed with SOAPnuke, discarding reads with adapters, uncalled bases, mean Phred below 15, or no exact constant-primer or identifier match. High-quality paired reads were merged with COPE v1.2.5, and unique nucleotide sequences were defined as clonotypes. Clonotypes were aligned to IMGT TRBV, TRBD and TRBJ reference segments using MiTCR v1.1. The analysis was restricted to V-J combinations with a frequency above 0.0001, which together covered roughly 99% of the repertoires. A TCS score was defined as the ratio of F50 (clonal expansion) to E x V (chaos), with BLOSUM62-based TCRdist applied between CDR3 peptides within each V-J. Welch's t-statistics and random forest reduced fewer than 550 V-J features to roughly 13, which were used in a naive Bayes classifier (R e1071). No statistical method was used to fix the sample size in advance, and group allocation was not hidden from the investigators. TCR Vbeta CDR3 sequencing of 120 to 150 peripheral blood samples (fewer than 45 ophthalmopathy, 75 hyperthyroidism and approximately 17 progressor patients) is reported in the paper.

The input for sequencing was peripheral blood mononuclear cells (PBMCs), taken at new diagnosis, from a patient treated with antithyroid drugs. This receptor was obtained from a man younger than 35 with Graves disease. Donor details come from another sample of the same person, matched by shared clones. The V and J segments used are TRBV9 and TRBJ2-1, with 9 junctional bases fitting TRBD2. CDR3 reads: CASSLAGETYNEQFF. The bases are TGTGCCAGCAGCTTAGCGGGGGAGACCTACAATGAGCAGTTCTTC.